One and the same sample provided the 12 T cell receptor beta chains below, sequenced in a study of CD8 T cells in ankylosing spondylitis. Study-wide points: A TCR beta motif of eight or nine highly homologous variants seemed to mark ankylosing spondylitis blood.

TCRdb reanalysed the 5' RACE reads using MiXCR and keeps one entry per CDR3 protein. Of fewer than 500,000 distinct CDR3 sequences listed, roughly 26% are singletons. The antigens these receptors bind are not known. The source material was blood, either unsorted or a sorted T cell fraction (not recorded which). The receptors here all came from a male donor with ankylosing spondylitis.

This clonotype was seen a few times. The chain is built from TRBV20-1 and TRBJ2-1; TRBD2 matches 8 bases. The CDR3 has 14 residues. Trimming cost V 3 bases and J 8 bases; bases outside gene matches: 9. Germline V CDR1 and CDR2: DFQATT, SNEGSKA (reference sequence). The CDR3 region is CSASLGREGYEQFF. The CDR3 DNA reads as TGCAGTGCTAGCCTCGGGAGGGAGGGCTATGAGCAGTTCTTC.

This clonotype was observed at least ten times. The chain has TRBV7-2 and TRBJ2-2; the D gene could be TRBD1 or TRBD2 (5 bases each). Germline V gene sequence: CDR1 SGHTA, CDR2 FQGNSA. This CDR3 is 15 amino acids long. V was pared by 5 bases and J by 0 bases, with 10 bases between. The CDR3 sequence: CASSRDVANTGELFF. The CDR3 DNA is TGTGCCAGCAGCCGGGACGTCGCGAACACCGGGGAGCTGTTTTTT.

This clonotype was counted only a few times. The genes are TRBV7-2 and TRBJ1-2; D remains unclear. The CDR3 extends over 12 amino acids. With 5 bases removed from V and 4 bases from J, the gap between germline ends came to 8 bases. CDR1 and CDR2 from the germline V gene are SGHTA and FQGNSA. CDR3 DNA: TGTGCCAGCAGCCCCCGATCCTATGGCTACACCTTC. Encoded protein: CASSPRSYGYTF.

This clonotype was observed a handful of times. The chain joins TRBV7-9 to TRBJ2-7, with no clear D. CDR1 and CDR2 (germline): SEHNR, FQNEAQ (reference sequence). Deletions cut 5 bases from V and 1 base from J, with 9 bases between. The CDR3 extends over 13 amino acids. CDR3 sequence: CASSNTESYEQYF. The CDR3 DNA reads TGTGCCAGCAGCAATACAGAGTCCTACGAGCAGTACTTC.

The J gene is TRBJ1-2, the V gene TRBV29-1; D gene uncertain. The CDR3 loop spans 10 amino acids. Germline V lookup: CDR1 SQVTM, CDR2 ANQGSEA. V gave up 4 bases and J gave up 5 bases, with 5 bases separating them. This CDR3 reads CSVGLYGYTF. Written as DNA, the CDR3 is TGCAGCGTTGGTCTGTATGGCTACACCTTC.

The chain links TRBV7-2 to TRBJ2-3, with D tentatively TRBD1 (6 bases). Trimming shortened V by 1 base and J by 5 bases, and 10 bases separated the two germline ends. The CDR3 has 14 residues. Germline V gives CDR1 SGHTA, CDR2 FQGNSA. CDR3 sequence reads: CASSLEGDVDTQYF. As DNA, the CDR3 is TGTGCCAGCAGCTTAGAGGGGGATGTAGATACGCAGTATTTT.

The CDR3, as DNA: TGCAGTGCTACGGACAGGGCTGAGGGCTACACCTTC. Its protein is CSATDRAEGYTF. The gene calls are TRBV20-1 and TRBJ1-2, with 8 bases lining up with TRBD1. The CDR3 sequence is 12 residues long. The V and J ends lost 4 bases and 8 bases, in that order; junction bases with no gene match: 6. Germline V lookup: CDR1 DFQATT, CDR2 SNEGSKA (reference sequence).

The J gene is TRBJ1-5, the V gene TRBV10-3, with 9 bases identical to TRBD1. Looked up from germline, CDR1 is ENHRY and CDR2 is SYGVKD. The CDR3 is 18 residues long. V was pared by 3 bases and J by 3 bases, with 12 bases of the junction left unmatched. The CDR3 here is CAISDFKGTGNLNQPQHF. In DNA form, the CDR3 reads TGTGCCATCAGTGATTTCAAAGGGACAGGGAATCTCAATCAGCCCCAGCATTTT.

This clonotype was seen a handful of times. The rearrangement uses TRBV3-1 and TRBJ2-7, with D possibly TRBD2 on 6 matching bases. This CDR3 comprises 15 residues. In germline, CDR1 is LGHDT, CDR2 YNNKEL (reference sequence). V lost 3 bases, J lost 3 bases, and 15 bases lay in between. CDR3 in DNA: TGTGCCAGCAGCCAGACTAGTAATAAGGGCTACGAGCAGTACGTC. As protein: CASSQTSNKGYEQYV.

This sequence joins TRBV27 and TRBJ2-5; 12 nucleotides align to TRBD1. CDR1 is MNHEY, CDR2 SMNVEV, per germline (reference sequence). With V trimmed by 5 bases and J by 7 bases, 11 bases remained unmatched. This CDR3 contains 16 residues. CDR3 DNA sequence: TGTGCCAGCAGTCGGTTTCCGGGACAGGGGGCCGGGACCCAGTACTTC. Translation: CASSRFPGQGAGTQYF.

This clonotype was observed once. The rearrangement joins TRBV18 to TRBJ2-3; maybe TRBD2 (5 bases). The germline gives CDR1 KGHSH, CDR2 LQKENI. This CDR3 has 16 amino acids. Trimming removed 3 bases at V and 0 bases at J, with 13 bases between. CDR3 sequence reads: CASSPRAVTSTDTQYF. The CDR3 nucleotides are TGTGCCAGCTCACCGAGGGCTGTCACTAGCACAGATACGCAGTATTTT.

This clonotype showed up just a few times. This chain connects TRBV11-2 to TRBJ2-1; the match to TRBD2 covers 8 bases. V was pared by 5 bases and J by 12 bases, with 6 bases of the junction left unmatched. The CDR3 is made up of 12 amino acids. Per the germline V gene, CDR1 is SGHAT and CDR2 is FQNNGV. The CDR3 loop reads CASSREGQVQFF. DNA of the CDR3: TGTGCCAGCAGCCGGGAGGGCCAGGTGCAGTTCTTC.